Listed below are T cell receptor beta chains from one sample, sequenced in a study of cytomegalovirus exposure and HLA in healthy donors. Assay used: immunoSEQ multiplex PCR; TCRdb lists only in-frame clones, some missing. The data contain approximately 170,000 clones, roughly 79% of them singletons. Specimen: PBMCs. Receptors were obtained from a man aged 35-49 years in good health and CMV-seronegative. Each CDR3 is given with its conserved first and last residue. The D gene is left open where the match is weak. Expanded clones are given a class, and other clones once, few, many or no size at all.

>NA|TRBV18|TRBJ1-1|TRBD1
CASSPGQGAYTEAFF
TGTGCCAGCTCACCTGGACAGGGGGCTTACACTGAAGCTTTCTTT
>few|TRBV6-5|TRBJ2-3|NA
CASSYVSYTDTQYF
TGTGCCAGCAGTTACGTCAGTTACACAGATACGCAGTATTTT
>NA|TRBV7-9|TRBJ1-2|TRBD1
CASSVVPGQVPSYGYTF
TGTGCCAGCAGCGTCGTCCCGGGACAGGTTCCCTCCTATGGCTACACCTTC
>few|TRBV19|TRBJ2-5|NA
CASRQGYTGAETQYF
TGTGCCAGTAGACAGGGGTACACGGGGGCCGAGACCCAGTACTTC
>NA|TRBV19|TRBJ1-2|TRBD1
CAASQGADYGYTF
TGTGCCGCTTCGCAGGGGGCCGACTATGGCTACACCTTC
>NA|TRBV5-1|TRBJ2-5|NA
CASSFLGQRGETQYF
TGCGCCAGCAGCTTTCTAGGGCAAAGGGGCGAGACCCAGTACTTC
>NA|TRBV10-3|TRBJ2-1|TRBD2
CAISEPGLAGGGVGRNEQFF
TGTGCCATCAGTGAGCCGGGACTAGCGGGAGGAGGGGTAGGGCGCAATGAGCAGTTCTTC
>NA|TRBV19|TRBJ1-5|NA
CASKGAGEGQPQHF
TGTGCCAGTAAAGGGGCAGGGGAGGGTCAGCCCCAGCATTTT
>NA|TRBV27|TRBJ2-7|NA
CASSLVRGYEQYF
TGTGCCAGCAGTTTGGTGCGGGGCTACGAGCAGTACTTC
>NA|TRBV29-1|TRBJ2-1|TRBD2
CSVDRPRGEPNQFF
TGCAGCGTTGACCGACCCCGGGGGGAACCTAACCAGTTCTTC
>NA|TRBV27|TRBJ2-7|TRBD2
CASRLAGGNNEQYF
TGTGCCAGCAGACTAGCGGGAGGGAACAACGAGCAGTACTTC
>NA|TRBV11-1|TRBJ1-2|NA
CASSAMGGRYVYTF
TGTGCCAGCAGCGCCATGGGGGGACGCTATGTCTACACCTTC
>NA|TRBV9|TRBJ1-1|NA
CASSVAPPGADSYHNTEAFF
TGTGCCAGCAGCGTAGCTCCCCCAGGGGCGGATTCATACCACAACACTGAAGCTTTCTTT
>NA|TRBV7-2|TRBJ1-6|NA
CASSLKRASPLHF
TGTGCCAGCAGCTTAAAGAGGGCTTCACCCCTCCACTTT
>NA|TRBV7-9|TRBJ1-1|TRBD1
CSSSQTGKNTEAFF
TGTTCCAGCAGCCAGACAGGGAAGAACACTGAAGCTTTCTTT
>few|TRBV30|TRBJ2-1|TRBD1
CAWFPGQGAGEQFF
TGTGCCTGGTTCCCGGGACAGGGAGCAGGTGAGCAGTTCTTC
>NA|TRBV5-5|TRBJ1-3|NA
CASSSGWGAEGNTIYF
TGTGCCAGCAGTTCCGGGTGGGGAGCGGAGGGAAACACCATATATTTT
>NA|TRBV19|TRBJ2-3|TRBD2
CASTPSGIGGTDTQYF
TGTGCCAGTACTCCTAGCGGCATAGGGGGCACAGATACGCAGTATTTT
>NA|TRBV9|TRBJ1-1|TRBD1
CASSDLQGLNTEAFF
TGTGCCAGCAGCGATTTACAGGGGCTGAACACTGAAGCTTTCTTT
>NA|TRBV29-1|TRBJ1-2|TRBD1
CSVLRDRGGYGYTF
TGCAGCGTACTTAGGGACAGGGGGGGCTATGGCTACACCTTC
>NA|TRBV4-2|TRBJ1-5|NA
CASSPLEGTQPQHF
TGTGCCAGCAGCCCCCTGGAGGGAACTCAGCCCCAGCATTTT
>NA|TRBV19|TRBJ2-7|NA
CASSINPFHEQYF
TGTGCCAGTAGTATTAATCCCTTCCACGAGCAGTACTTC
>NA|TRBV7-9|TRBJ2-5|TRBD2
CASSNRLAGDQETQYF
TGTGCCAGCAGCAACCGACTAGCGGGAGACCAAGAGACCCAGTACTTC
>NA|TRBV18|TRBJ1-5|TRBD1
CASSLTGSNQPQHF
TGTGCCAGCTCACTGACAGGGAGCAATCAGCCCCAGCATTTT
>NA|TRBV11-2|TRBJ2-7|NA
CASSLDRPGEGLEQYF
TGTGCCAGCAGCTTAGATCGCCCAGGGGAGGGCCTCGAGCAGTACTTC
>NA|TRBV5-6|TRBJ1-1|TRBD1
CASSFGQGDVGVAFF
TGTGCCAGCAGCTTCGGACAGGGAGACGTAGGGGTTGCTTTCTTT
>few|TRBV11-2|TRBJ1-1|TRBD1
CASSLDPTGTGLTPEAFF
TGTGCCAGCAGCTTAGACCCTACCGGGACAGGCCTGACCCCTGAAGCTTTCTTT
>NA|TRBV6-1|TRBJ2-3|TRBD2
CASSELAGAADTQYF
TGTGCCAGCAGTGAACTAGCGGGAGCGGCAGATACGCAGTATTTT
>NA|TRBV5-6|TRBJ2-1|TRBD1
CASKQGSSYNEQFF
TGTGCCAGTAAACAGGGGAGCTCCTACAATGAGCAGTTCTTC
>once|TRBV5-4|TRBJ2-1|NA
CASSLEADPSGREQFF
TGTGCCAGCAGCCTTGAAGCAGACCCATCAGGCAGGGAGCAGTTCTTC
>once|TRBV9|TRBJ1-1|NA
CASSGSSDPSRGGAFF
TGTGCCAGCAGCGGATCCTCGGACCCTTCTCGGGGGGGAGCTTTCTTT
>NA|TRBV5-1|TRBJ2-7|NA
CASSFGSSYEQYF
TGCGCCAGCAGCTTTGGGAGCTCCTACGAGCAGTACTTC
>NA|TRBV5-1|TRBJ1-6|NA
CASSLEPGSDSPLHF
TGCGCCAGCAGCTTGGAACCAGGGTCTGATTCACCCCTCCACTTT